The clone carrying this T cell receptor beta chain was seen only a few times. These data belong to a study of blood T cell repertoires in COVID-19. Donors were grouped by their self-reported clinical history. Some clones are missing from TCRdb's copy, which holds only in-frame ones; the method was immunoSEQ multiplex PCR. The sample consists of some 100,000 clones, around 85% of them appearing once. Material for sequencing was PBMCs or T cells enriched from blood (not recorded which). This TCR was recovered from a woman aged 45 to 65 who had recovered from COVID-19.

CDR3 sequence: CASSFGTGDVETQYF. CDR3 in DNA: TGCGCCAGCAGCTTTGGGACAGGGGACGTGGAGACCCAGTACTTC. The gene calls are TRBV5-1 and TRBJ2-5; 10 bases align to TRBD1. The junction had 6 bases not matched to a gene; V was cut back by 2 bases and J by 5 bases. Germline assignment: CDR1 SGHRS and CDR2 YFSETQ. The CDR3 spans 15 residues.